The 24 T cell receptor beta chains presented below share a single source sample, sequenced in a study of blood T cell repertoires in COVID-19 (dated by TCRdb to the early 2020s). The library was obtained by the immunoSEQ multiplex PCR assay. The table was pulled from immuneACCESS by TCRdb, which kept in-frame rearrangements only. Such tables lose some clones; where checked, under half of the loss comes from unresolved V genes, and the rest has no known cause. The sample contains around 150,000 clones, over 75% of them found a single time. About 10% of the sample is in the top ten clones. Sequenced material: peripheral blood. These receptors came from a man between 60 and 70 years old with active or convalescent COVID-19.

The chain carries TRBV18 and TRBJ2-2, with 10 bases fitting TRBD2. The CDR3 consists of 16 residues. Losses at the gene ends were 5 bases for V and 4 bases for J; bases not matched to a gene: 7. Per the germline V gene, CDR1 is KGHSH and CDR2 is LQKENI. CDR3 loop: CASSSPGLASTGELFF. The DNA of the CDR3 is TGTGCCAGCTCAAGTCCGGGACTAGCGAGCACCGGGGAGCTGTTTTTT.

The DNA of the CDR3 is TGTGCCATCTGGGGGGGTACTGGGTACGAGCAGTACTTC. This encodes CAIWGGTGYEQYF. This chain uses TRBV10-3 with TRBJ2-7, with 7 bases identical to TRBD2. The length of the CDR3 is 13 residues. After removal of 8 bases from V and 4 bases from J, the junction contained 8 bases not matched to a gene. Per the germline V gene, CDR1 is ENHRY and CDR2 is SYGVKD.

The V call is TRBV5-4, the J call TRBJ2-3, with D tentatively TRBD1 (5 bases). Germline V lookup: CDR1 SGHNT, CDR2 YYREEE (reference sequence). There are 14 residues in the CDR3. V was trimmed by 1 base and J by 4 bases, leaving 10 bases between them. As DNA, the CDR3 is TGTGCCAGCAGCTTGTCGTGGGGCCCAGATACGCAGTATTTT. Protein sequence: CASSLSWGPDTQYF.

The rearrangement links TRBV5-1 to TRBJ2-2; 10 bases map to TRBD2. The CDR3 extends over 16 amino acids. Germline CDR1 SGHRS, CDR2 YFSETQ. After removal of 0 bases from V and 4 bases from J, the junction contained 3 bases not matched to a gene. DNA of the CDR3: TGCGCCAGCAGCTTGGTGGCTAGCGGGAGCACCGGGGAGCTGTTTTTT. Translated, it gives CASSLVASGSTGELFF.

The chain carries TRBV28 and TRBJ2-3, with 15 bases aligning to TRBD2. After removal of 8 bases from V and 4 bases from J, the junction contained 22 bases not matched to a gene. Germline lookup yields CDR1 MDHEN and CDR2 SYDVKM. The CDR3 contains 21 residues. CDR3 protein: CASSTTIWTSGRARLPDTQYF. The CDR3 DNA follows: TGTGCCAGCTCTACTACTATATGGACTAGCGGGAGGGCCAGGTTGCCAGATACGCAGTATTTT.

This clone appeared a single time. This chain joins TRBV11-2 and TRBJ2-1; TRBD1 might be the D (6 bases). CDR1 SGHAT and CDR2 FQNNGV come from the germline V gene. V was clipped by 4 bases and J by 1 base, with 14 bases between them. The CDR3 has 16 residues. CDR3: CASSSFQGISYNEQFF. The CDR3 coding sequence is TGTGCCAGCAGCTCCTTCCAGGGGATATCCTACAATGAGCAGTTCTTC.

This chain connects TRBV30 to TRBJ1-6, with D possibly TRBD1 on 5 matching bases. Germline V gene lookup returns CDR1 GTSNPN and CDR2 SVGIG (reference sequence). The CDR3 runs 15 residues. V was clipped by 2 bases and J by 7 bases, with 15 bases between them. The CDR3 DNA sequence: TGTGCCTGGAGTCGTCGGACACGGGCCAATTCACCCCTCCACTTT. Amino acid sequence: CAWSRRTRANSPLHF.

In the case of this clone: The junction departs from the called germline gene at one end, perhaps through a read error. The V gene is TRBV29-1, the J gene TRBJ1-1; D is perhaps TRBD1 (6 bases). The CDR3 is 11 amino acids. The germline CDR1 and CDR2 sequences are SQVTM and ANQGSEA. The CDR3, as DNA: TGCAGCGTTGAAGATGACAGGAGGATCCTCTTT. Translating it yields CSVEDDRRILF.

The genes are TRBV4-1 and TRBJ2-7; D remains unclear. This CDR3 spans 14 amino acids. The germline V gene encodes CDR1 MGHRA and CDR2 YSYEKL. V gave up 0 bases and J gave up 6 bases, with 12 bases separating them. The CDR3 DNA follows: TGCGCCAGCAGCCAAGACCGGCGGTTAGCCGAGCAGTACTTC. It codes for CASSQDRRLAEQYF.

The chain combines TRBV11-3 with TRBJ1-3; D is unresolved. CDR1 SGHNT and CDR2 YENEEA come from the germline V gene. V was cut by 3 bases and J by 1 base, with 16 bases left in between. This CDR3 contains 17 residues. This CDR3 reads CASSFATEGGSGNTIYF. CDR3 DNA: TGTGCCAGCAGCTTCGCTACGGAGGGAGGTTCTGGAAACACCATATATTTT.

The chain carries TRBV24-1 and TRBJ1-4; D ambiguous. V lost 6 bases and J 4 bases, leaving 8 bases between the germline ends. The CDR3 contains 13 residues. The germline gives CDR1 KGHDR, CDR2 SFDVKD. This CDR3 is CATSTRNNEKLFF. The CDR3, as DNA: TGTGCCACCAGTACAAGAAATAATGAAAAACTGTTTTTT.

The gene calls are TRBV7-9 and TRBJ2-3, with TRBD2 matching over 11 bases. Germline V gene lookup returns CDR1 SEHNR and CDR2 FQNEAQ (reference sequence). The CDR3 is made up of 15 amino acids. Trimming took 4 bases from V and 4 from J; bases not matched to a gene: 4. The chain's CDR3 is CASSYLAGGPDTQYF. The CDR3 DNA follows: TGTGCCAGCAGCTATTTAGCGGGAGGGCCAGATACGCAGTATTTT.

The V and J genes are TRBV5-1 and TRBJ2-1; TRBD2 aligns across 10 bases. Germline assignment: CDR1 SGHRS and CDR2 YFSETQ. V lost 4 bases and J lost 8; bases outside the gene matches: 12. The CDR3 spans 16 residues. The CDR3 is CASSLSEAGGPYEQFF. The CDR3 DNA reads TGCGCCAGCAGCCTATCCGAAGCGGGAGGGCCCTATGAGCAGTTCTTC.

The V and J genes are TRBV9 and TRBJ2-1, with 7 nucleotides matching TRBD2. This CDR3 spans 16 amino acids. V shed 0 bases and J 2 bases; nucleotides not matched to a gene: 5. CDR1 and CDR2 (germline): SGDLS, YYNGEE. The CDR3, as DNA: TGTGCCAGCAGCGTAGCCCATGCGGGGGCCTACAATGAGCAGTTCTTC. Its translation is CASSVAHAGAYNEQFF.

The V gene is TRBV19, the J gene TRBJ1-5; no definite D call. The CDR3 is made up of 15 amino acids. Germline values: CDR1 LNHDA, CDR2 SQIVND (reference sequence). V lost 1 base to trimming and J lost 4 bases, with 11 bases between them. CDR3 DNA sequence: TGTGCCAGTAGTATAGCCCTCCAGTGGAATCAGCCCCAGCATTTT. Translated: CASSIALQWNQPQHF.

Here the CDR3 reads CASSLLQAKGEKLFF. CDR3 sequence (DNA): TGTGCCAGCAGCTTACTCCAGGCCAAAGGTGAAAAACTGTTTTTT. The chain joins TRBV7-9 to TRBJ1-4; D gene unclear. Germline-derived CDR1 and CDR2 are SEHNR and FQNEAQ (reference sequence). The V end was cut by 2 bases, the J end by 7 bases, with 14 bases between. This CDR3 has 15 residues. Together with reference TRBV7-9 and TRBJ1-4, the CDR3 gives the full variable domain: DTGVSQNPRHKITKRGQNVTFRCDPISEHNRLYWYRQTLGQGPEFLTYFQNEAQLEKSRLLSDRFSAERPKGSFSTLEIQRTEQGDSAMYLCASSLLQAKGEKLFFGSGTQLSVL.

CDR3 sequence: CASSSDNGGSSGTEAFF. The CDR3, as DNA: TGTGCCAGCAGCTCGGACAACGGTGGTTCTTCGGGCACTGAAGCTTTCTTT. The chain links TRBV7-9 to TRBJ1-1; D may be TRBD1 (5 bases). CDR1 and CDR2 from the germline V gene are SEHNR and FQNEAQ (reference sequence). The CDR3 spans 17 residues. V lost 4 bases to trimming and J lost 4 bases, with 22 bases between them.

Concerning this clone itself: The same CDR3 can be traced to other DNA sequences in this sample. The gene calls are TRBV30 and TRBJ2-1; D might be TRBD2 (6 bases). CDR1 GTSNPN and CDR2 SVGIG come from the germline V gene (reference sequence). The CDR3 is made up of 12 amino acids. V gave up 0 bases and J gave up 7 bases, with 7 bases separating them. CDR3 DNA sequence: TGTGCCTGGAGTGTACGGGGGAATGAGCAGTTCTTC. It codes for CAWSVRGNEQFF.

For the CDR3, the DNA is TGTGCCAGCAGGCCAGGACAGTTCAGCACAGATACGCAGTATTTT. Protein sequence: CASRPGQFSTDTQYF. The rearrangement joins TRBV6-5 to TRBJ2-3; D is perhaps TRBD1 (6 bases). CDR1 is MNHEY and CDR2 is SVGAGI in the germline V gene. The CDR3 sequence is 15 residues long. V was clipped by 6 bases and J by 0 bases, with 13 bases between them.

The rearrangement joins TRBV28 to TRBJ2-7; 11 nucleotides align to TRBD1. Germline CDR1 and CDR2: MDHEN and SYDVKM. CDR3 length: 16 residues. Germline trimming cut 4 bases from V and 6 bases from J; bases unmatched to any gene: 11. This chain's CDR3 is CASSSALRTGGVEQYF. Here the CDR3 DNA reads TGTGCCAGCAGTTCCGCCCTGCGGACAGGGGGCGTCGAGCAGTACTTC.

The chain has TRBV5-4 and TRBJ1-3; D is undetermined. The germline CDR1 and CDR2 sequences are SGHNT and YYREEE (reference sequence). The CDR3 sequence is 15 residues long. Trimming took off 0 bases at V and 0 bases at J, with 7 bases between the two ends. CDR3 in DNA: TGTGCCAGCAGCTTGGCCGGGAACTCTGGAAACACCATATATTTT. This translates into CASSLAGNSGNTIYF.

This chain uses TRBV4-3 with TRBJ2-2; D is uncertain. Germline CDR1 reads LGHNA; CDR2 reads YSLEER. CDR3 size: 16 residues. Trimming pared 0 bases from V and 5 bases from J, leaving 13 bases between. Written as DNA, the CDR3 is TGCGCCAGCAGCCAAGACTACCACCTACGAACCGGGGAGCTGTTTTTT. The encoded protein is CASSQDYHLRTGELFF.

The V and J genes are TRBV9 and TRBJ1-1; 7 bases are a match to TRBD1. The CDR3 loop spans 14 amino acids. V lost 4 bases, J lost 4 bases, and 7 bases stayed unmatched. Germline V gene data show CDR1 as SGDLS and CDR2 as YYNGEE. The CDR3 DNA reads TGTGCCAGCAGCCCCACAGGGGAGGCCACTGAAGCTTTCTTT. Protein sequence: CASSPTGEATEAFF.

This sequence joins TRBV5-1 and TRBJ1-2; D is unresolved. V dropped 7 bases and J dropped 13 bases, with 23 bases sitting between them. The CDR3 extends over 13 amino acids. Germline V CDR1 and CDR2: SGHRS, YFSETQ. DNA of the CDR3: TGCGCCAGCGGATTAACAGTGGATCAGGTTGGCACCTTC. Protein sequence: CASGLTVDQVGTF.